Given below is one T cell receptor (beta chain) in context. Trimming removed 3 bases from V and 5 bases from J, with 23 bases in between. Germline V lookup: CDR1 GTSNPN, CDR2 SVGIG (reference sequence). CDR3 length: 17 residues. This entry belongs to a study of shared clonotypes between healthy human individuals. Data came from immunoSEQ multiplex PCR; TCRdb stores just in-frame clones and leaves some out. The repertoire consists of roughly 2.5 million clones, with approximately 94% occurring once and the leading ten covering roughly 0.14%. The sequence was obtained from a man younger than 35 in good health. What was sequenced was naive CD4+ T cells sorted from blood. The subset was: CD45RA+ positively selected. V is TRBV30 and J is TRBJ2-1; possible D gene TRBD2, 6 bases. Here the CDR3 reads CAWRDTQGLIAHNEQFF. The CDR3, as DNA: TGTGCCTGGAGGGATACTCAAGGACTAATAGCCCACAATGAGCAGTTCTTC.